The clone carrying this TCR beta chain was recorded at least ten times. Its target is unknown. From the germline J gene comes the end of the CDR3, since the read stops 3 residues before it. The method was immunoSEQ multiplex PCR; TCRdb's version includes in-frame clones alone and lacks a portion of them. In total the sample includes approximately 46,000 clones, none of them seen once. This entry is derived from a study of T cell clonality in common variable immunodeficiency. The study's findings and limits: CVID subjects shared fewer TCRbeta clones than healthy controls did.

Blood samples were heparinized, about 5 to 9 ml per donor. The length of the CDR3 is 14 residues. V lost 8 bases to trimming and J lost 1 base; unmatched junction nucleotides: 5. Looked up from germline, CDR1 is LNHDA and CDR2 is SQIVND (reference sequence). Sequencing was done on a sample of peripheral blood mononuclear cells. The V and J genes are TRBV19 and TRBJ1-5; 7 nucleotides align to TRBD1. The receptor comes from a person aged 18 to 70 in good health. CDR3 protein: CASVTGDSNQPQHF. CDR3 DNA, as far as it was read: TGTGCCAGTGTAACAGGGGACAGCAATCAGCCC.